The 2 T cell receptor beta chains below all came from one sample that was sequenced in a study of blood T cells in healthy people across ages. Primed by a sample-barcoded 5' primer and a J-beta primer mix, a second PCR proceeded for roughly 6 to 12 cycles. TCRdb fed the 5' RACE reads into MiXCR, producing one record per CDR3 protein. Among 1,800,000 or so distinct CDR3 sequences, 35% to 50% were seen once, and the ten largest hold about 21%. Sequenced material: blood. All receptors come from a human donor in good health.

This clonotype was seen at least ten times. The chain has TRBV28 and TRBJ2-5; 7 nucleotides line up with TRBD1. Germline V gene sequence: CDR1 MDHEN, CDR2 SYDVKM. V lost 1 base to trimming and J lost 4 bases; unmatched junction nucleotides: 0. The CDR3 is 13 residues long. For the CDR3, the DNA is TGTGCCAGCAGTTTATCAGGGGGAGAGACCCAGTACTTC. As protein: CASSLSGGETQYF.

This clonotype was counted a few times. An end of the junction does not agree with germline; a read error may underlie this. This CDR3 reads CASSVTGDNEQFF. As DNA, the CDR3 is TGTGCCAGCAGCGTAACAGGGGACAATGAGCAGTTCTTC. The rearrangement links TRBV7-3 to TRBJ2-1; 7 nucleotides line up with TRBD1. The CDR3 spans 13 residues. CDR1 is SGHTA, CDR2 FQGTGA, per germline.